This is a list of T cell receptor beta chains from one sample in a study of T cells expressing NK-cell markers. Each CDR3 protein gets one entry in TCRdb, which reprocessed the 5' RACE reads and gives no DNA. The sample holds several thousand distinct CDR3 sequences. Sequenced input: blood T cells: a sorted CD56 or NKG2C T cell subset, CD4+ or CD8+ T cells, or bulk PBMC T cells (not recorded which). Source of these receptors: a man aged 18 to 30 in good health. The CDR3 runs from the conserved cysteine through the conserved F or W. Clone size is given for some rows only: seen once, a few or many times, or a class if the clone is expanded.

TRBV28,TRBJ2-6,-,CASSRISGANVLTF
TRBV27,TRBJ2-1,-,CASSLSGVNEQFF
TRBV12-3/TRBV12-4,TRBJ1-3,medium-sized,CASAARRASGNTIYF
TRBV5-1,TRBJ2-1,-,CASRDHPAGNEQFF
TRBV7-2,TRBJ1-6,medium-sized,CASSPAESGSSYNSPLHF
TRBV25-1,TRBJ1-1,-,CASSLPPNTEAFF
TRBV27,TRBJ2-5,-,CASTLSFRGARETQYF
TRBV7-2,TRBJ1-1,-,CASNIRRVDNEAFF
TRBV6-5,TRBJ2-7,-,CASSYSIARDEQYF
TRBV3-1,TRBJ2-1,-,CASRGPYNEQFF
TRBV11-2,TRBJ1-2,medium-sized,CASSLRGGQPYGYTF
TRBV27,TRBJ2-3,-,CASRGLAGSSTDTQYF
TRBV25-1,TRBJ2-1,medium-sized,CASSGLANYNEQFF
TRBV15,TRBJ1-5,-,CATSRGRVDNQPQHF
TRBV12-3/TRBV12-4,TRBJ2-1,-,CASSLWGAAELYNEQFF
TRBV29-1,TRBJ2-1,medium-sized,CSVVSGTSSYNEQFF
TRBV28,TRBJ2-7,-,CASSFESGVIYEQYF
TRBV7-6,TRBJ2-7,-,CASSRDRLSYEQYF
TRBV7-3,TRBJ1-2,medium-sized,CASSERGGTDVYGYTF
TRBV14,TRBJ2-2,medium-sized,CASSQVGGIGELFF
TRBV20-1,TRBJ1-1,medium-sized,CSANTGLGAEAFF
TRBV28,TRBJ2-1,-,CASSSGTSGRLNEQFF
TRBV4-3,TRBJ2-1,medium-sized,CASSPQMTGNNEQFF
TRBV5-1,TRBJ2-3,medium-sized,CASSLTESGTDTQYF
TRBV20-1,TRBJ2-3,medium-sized,CSVDGRPTDTQYF
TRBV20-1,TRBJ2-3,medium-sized,CSAREAGGPDTQYF
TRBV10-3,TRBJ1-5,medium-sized,CAISERGEQPQHF
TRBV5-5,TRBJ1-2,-,CASSLDRGRIYGYTF
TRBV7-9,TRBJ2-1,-,CASSSNGLGPSYNEQFF
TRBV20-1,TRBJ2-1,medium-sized,CSARDLRLAGPEQFF
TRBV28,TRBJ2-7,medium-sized,CASSRGIYEQYF
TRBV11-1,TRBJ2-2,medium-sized,CATPAGTGLAGELFF
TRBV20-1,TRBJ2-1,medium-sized,CSARAGPMRNEQFF
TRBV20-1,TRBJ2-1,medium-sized,CSARLIDEQFF
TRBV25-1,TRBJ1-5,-,CASSEYSGTGPQHF
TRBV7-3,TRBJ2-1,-,CASSLGGTSGRRQEQFF